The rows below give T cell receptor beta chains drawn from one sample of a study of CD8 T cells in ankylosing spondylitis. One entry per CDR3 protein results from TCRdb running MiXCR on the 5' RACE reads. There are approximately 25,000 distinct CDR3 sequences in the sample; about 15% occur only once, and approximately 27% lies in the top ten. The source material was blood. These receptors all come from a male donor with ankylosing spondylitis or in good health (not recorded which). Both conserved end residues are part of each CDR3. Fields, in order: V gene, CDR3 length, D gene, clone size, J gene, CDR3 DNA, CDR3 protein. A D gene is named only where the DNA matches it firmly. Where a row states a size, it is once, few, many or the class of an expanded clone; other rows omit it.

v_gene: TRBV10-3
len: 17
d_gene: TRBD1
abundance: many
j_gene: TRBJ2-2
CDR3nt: TGTGCCTCAGCCCCCCAGGACAGGGCAGAGAACACCGGGGAGCTGTTTTTT
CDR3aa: CASAPQDRAENTGELFF

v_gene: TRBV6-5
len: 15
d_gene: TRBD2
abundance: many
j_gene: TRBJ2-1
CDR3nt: TGTGCCAGCAGTCTAGCGGGAGATCCGGGCGATGAGCAGTTCTTC
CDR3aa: CASSLAGDPGDEQFF

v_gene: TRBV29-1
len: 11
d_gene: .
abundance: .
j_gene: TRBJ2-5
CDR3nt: TGCAGCGGAAAGACGGGGGAGACCCAGTACTTC
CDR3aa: CSGKTGETQYF

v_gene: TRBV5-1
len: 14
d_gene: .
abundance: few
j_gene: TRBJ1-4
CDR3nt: TGCGCCAGCAGCCCGGGCGTTGGTAATGAAAAACTGTTTTTT
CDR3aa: CASSPGVGNEKLFF

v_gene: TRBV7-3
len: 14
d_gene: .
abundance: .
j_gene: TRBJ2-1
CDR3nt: TGTGCCAGCAGCTTCAGGGCTAGCGCCCATGAGCAGTTCTTC
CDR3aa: CASSFRASAHEQFF

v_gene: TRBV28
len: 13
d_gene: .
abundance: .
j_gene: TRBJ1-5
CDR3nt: TGTGCCAGCAGTTCCCGGGGGTTGCAGCCCCAGCATTTT
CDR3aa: CASSSRGLQPQHF

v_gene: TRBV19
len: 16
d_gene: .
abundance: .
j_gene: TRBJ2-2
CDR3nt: TGTGCCAGTAGTACCTCCGGGACATGGAACACCGGGGAGCTGTTTTTT
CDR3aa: CASSTSGTWNTGELFF

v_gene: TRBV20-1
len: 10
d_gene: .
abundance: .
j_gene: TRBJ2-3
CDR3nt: TGCAGTGCTAGAGTGGATACGCAGTATTTT
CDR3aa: CSARVDTQYF

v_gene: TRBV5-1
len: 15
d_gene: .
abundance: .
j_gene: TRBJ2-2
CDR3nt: TGCGCCAGCAGCTTGAGAGGGGGAAACACCGGGGAGCTGTTTTTT
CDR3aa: CASSLRGGNTGELFF

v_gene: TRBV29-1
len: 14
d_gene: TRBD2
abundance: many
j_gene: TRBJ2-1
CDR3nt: TGCAGCGCGGGGGGGACACCCCTATTTGATGAGCAGTTCTTC
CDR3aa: CSAGGTPLFDEQFF

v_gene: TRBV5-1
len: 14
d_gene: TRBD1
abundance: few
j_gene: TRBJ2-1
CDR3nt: TGCGCCAGCAGCGTGACAGGGGAGTTCGATGAGCAGTTCTTC
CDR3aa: CASSVTGEFDEQFF

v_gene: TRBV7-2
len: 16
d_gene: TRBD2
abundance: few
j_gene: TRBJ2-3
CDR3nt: TGTGCCAGCAGCCGAGGGACTAGCGGGGGCACAGATACGCAGTATTTT
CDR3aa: CASSRGTSGGTDTQYF

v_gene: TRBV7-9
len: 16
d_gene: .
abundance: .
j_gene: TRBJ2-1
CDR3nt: TGTGCCAGCAGCCCCTGGGGGGCTGGATCCTACAATGAGCAGTTCTTC
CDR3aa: CASSPWGAGSYNEQFF

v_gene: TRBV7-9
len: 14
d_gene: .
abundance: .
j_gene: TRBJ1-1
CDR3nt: TGTGCCAGCAGCCAGGCTCGGTCGGTGGCTGAAGCTTTCTTT
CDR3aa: CASSQARSVAEAFF

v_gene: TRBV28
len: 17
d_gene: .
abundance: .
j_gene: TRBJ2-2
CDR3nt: TGTGCCAGCAGTCCGCTGATAGCGGTTGCGAACACCGGGGAGCTGTTTTTT
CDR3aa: CASSPLIAVANTGELFF

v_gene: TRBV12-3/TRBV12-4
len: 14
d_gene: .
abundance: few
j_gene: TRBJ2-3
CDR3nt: TGTGCCACGTCCGGTGGGGTTAGTGCAGATACGCAGTATTTT
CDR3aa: CATSGGVSADTQYF

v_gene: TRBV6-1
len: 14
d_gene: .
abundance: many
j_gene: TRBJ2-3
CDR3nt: TGTGCTTCCCCCGGGGACTGGAGGGGAGATACGCAGTATTTT
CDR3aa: CASPGDWRGDTQYF

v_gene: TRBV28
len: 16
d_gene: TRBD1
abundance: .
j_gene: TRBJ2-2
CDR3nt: TGTGCCAGCAGTGCCCCGGGACAGAGTGGGACCGGGGAGCTGTTTTTT
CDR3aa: CASSAPGQSGTGELFF